The next 17 T cell receptor beta chains were all read from a single sample in a study of radiation and T cells in renal cell carcinoma. Generated by immunoSEQ multiplex PCR, the TCRdb table keeps only in-frame clones and is missing some. Of 120,000 to 150,000 clones in the sample, about 86% were seen once. Time point of the sample: blood 4 weeks post-SBRT, at nephrectomy. Stated treatment: 15 Gy SBRT to primary tumor, nephrectomy 4 weeks later. The starting material was blood, obtained from a patient whose treatment included radiotherapy and nephrectomy. The receptor set was obtained from a woman aged 45-59 years with renal cell carcinoma.

The chain uses TRBV9 and TRBJ2-5, with 8 bases fitting TRBD2. Trimming removed 3 bases from V and 5 bases from J; junction bases left unmatched: 6. The CDR3 spans 14 residues. Germline loops: CDR1 SGDLS, CDR2 YYNGEE. The CDR3 DNA reads as TGTGCCAGCAGCGCACGGGGGGGCGCGGAGACCCAGTACTTC. As protein: CASSARGGAETQYF.

The V gene is TRBV28, the J gene TRBJ2-5, with D tentatively TRBD2 (5 bases). The V end was cut by 5 bases, the J end by 5 bases, with 12 bases between. Per germline, CDR1 MDHEN and CDR2 SYDVKM. CDR3 size: 13 residues. CDR3 sequence (DNA): TGTGCCAGCAGTACCCACTCGGGGGAGACCCAGTACTTC. Translating gives CASSTHSGETQYF.

The gene calls are TRBV4-2 and TRBJ2-2, with D tentatively TRBD2 (5 bases). Looked up from germline, CDR1 is LGHNA and CDR2 is YNFKEQ. The CDR3 loop spans 17 amino acids. The germline V and J ends were trimmed by 0 bases and 0 bases, with 11 bases remaining between them. CDR3 region: CASSQERAEPNTGELFF. The CDR3, as DNA: TGTGCCAGCAGCCAAGAACGAGCGGAACCGAACACCGGGGAGCTGTTTTTT.

In this sample, this clone turned up once. V gene TRBV5-1 combines with J gene TRBJ1-1; perhaps TRBD1 as D (5 bases). The CDR3 extends over 14 amino acids. Trimming shortened V by 5 bases and J by 4 bases, and 15 bases separated the two germline ends. Germline lookup yields CDR1 SGHRS and CDR2 YFSETQ. CDR3 in DNA: TGCGCCAGCAGTCCCCGGCAGGGAGGCACTGAAGCTTTCTTT. Translated: CASSPRQGGTEAFF.

This chain links TRBV29-1 with TRBJ2-5; 12 bases map to TRBD1. Gene TRBJ2-7 matches the end of the DNA better, so the J call may be wrong. The CDR3 is made up of 15 amino acids. CDR1 is SQVTM and CDR2 is ANQGSEA in the germline V gene. CDR3 region: CSVTGTGGEIYEQYF. The CDR3 DNA reads TGCAGCGTGACCGGGACAGGGGGCGAGATCTACGAGCAGTACTTC.

This chain uses TRBV27 with TRBJ1-1; D ambiguous. The V and J ends lost 2 bases and 3 bases respectively, with 13 bases between them. Germline V CDR1 and CDR2: MNHEY, SMNVEV (reference sequence). CDR3 length equals 15 residues. DNA for the CDR3: TGTGCCAGCAGTTTAGGGGTATTAAGGGACACTGAAGCTTTCTTT. As protein: CASSLGVLRDTEAFF.

The chain combines TRBV28 with TRBJ2-7; 8 bases fit TRBD1. CDR3 length equals 14 residues. The V gene's germline CDR1 is MDHEN and CDR2 SYDVKM. V lost 6 bases and J lost 0; bases outside the gene matches: 4. CDR3 in amino acids: CASRGQENSYEQYF. Here the CDR3 DNA reads TGTGCCAGCAGGGGACAGGAAAACTCCTACGAGCAGTACTTC. Using reference TRBV28 and TRBJ2-7 for the parts outside the CDR3, the full variable domain is DVKVTQSSRYLVKRTGEKVFLECVQDMDHENMFWYRQDPGLGLRLIYFSYDVKMKEKGDIPEGYSVSREKKERFSLILESASTNQTSMYLCASRGQENSYEQYFGPGTRLTVT.

This sequence joins TRBV6-1 and TRBJ1-1, with a tentative D call TRBD1 (5 bases). V lost 2 bases, J lost 3 bases, and 13 bases lay in between. This CDR3 spans 15 amino acids. Germline assignment: CDR1 MNHNS and CDR2 SASEGT. The CDR3 DNA sequence: TGTGCCAGCAGTGAATCCAAGAGGGGATACACTGAAGCTTTCTTT. It yields the protein CASSESKRGYTEAFF.

The rearrangement joins TRBV7-2 to TRBJ1-4; D is unresolved. In germline, CDR1 is SGHTA, CDR2 FQGNSA. The V end was cut by 0 bases, the J end by 7 bases, with 12 bases between. This CDR3 is built from 15 residues. In DNA form, the CDR3 reads TGTGCCAGCAGCTTAGCGTTGGGAGGTAGTGAAAAACTGTTTTTT. Translating gives CASSLALGGSEKLFF.

The genes are TRBV6-5 and TRBJ2-7; 7 nucleotides match TRBD2. This CDR3 is built from 15 residues. V lost 3 bases and J lost 3; bases outside the gene matches: 8. The germline gives CDR1 MNHEY, CDR2 SVGAGI. As DNA, the CDR3 is TGTGCCAGCAGTTATGGCCCTCCGGGGGGCTACGAGCAGTACTTC. Amino acids: CASSYGPPGGYEQYF.

The chain joins TRBV7-2 to TRBJ2-3; perhaps TRBD2 as D (6 bases). Germline V gene data show CDR1 as SGHTA and CDR2 as FQGNSA. Trimming left V 5 bases short and J 3 bases short, with 9 bases between. This CDR3 spans 13 amino acids. CDR3 nucleotide sequence: TGTGCCAGCAGCCTTGGGAGGACAGATACGCAGTATTTT. Translation gives CASSLGRTDTQYF.

This clone is termed large. The identical CDR3 is also encoded by other nucleotide sequences in the sample. V usage is TRBV19 and J usage is TRBJ2-7, with 8 bases that match TRBD2. After removal of 3 bases from V and 3 bases from J, the junction contained 7 bases not matched to a gene. Germline V gene data show CDR1 as LNHDA and CDR2 as SQIVND (reference sequence). The CDR3 runs 15 residues. This CDR3 reads CASSIGLAGNYEQYF. The CDR3 nucleotides are TGTGCCAGTAGTATCGGCTTAGCGGGGAACTACGAGCAGTACTTC.

This clone was counted between two and nine times. A read error may produce the germline difference seen at one junction end. The same CDR3 also results from other DNA sequences found in this sample. The chain employs TRBV11-2 and TRBJ1-6; 10 positions agree with TRBD1. This CDR3 has 16 amino acids. Germline CDR1 is SGHAT and CDR2 is FQNNGV. In DNA form, the CDR3 reads TGCGCCAGCAGCCAGAGTACCGGGACAGGGGATTCACCCCTCCACTTT. Protein sequence: CASSQSTGTGDSPLHF.

This chain links TRBV5-8 with TRBJ1-1; unclear D gene. V was clipped by 4 bases and J by 9 bases, with 7 bases between them. CDR1 is SGHTS, CDR2 YDEGEE, per germline. This CDR3 is built from 10 residues. DNA for the CDR3: TGTGCCAGCAGCGGCCCACAAGCTTTCTTT. It codes for CASSGPQAFF.

Of note for this clone: The same CDR3 can be traced to other DNA sequences in this sample. This chain uses TRBV9 with TRBJ2-6; D unclear. The V end lost 1 base, the J end lost 1 base, and 6 bases lay between the germline ends. CDR3 length: 15 amino acids. The germline CDR1 and CDR2 sequences are SGDLS and YYNGEE. In nucleotides, the CDR3 is TGTGCCAGCAGCGTAAGAGATTCTGGGGCCAACGTCCTGACTTTC. Protein product: CASSVRDSGANVLTF.

The chain is built from TRBV19 and TRBJ1-5, with 9 bases fitting TRBD1. Germline CDR1 and CDR2: LNHDA and SQIVND (reference sequence). The CDR3 totals 15 residues. V trimming: 7 bases; J trimming: 3 bases; junction bases outside the gene matches: 7. The CDR3 loop reads CASNQDRGNNQPQHF. The DNA for the CDR3 is TGTGCCAGTAATCAGGACAGGGGTAACAATCAGCCCCAGCATTTT.

V usage is TRBV2 and J usage is TRBJ1-4; the D is unclear. This CDR3 has 10 amino acids. Trimming took 7 bases from V and 6 from J, leaving 3 bases between them. Germline V lookup: CDR1 SNHLY, CDR2 FYNNEI. The CDR3 DNA reads TGTGCCAGCAAGGATGAAAAACTGTTTTTT. Translating it yields CASKDEKLFF.